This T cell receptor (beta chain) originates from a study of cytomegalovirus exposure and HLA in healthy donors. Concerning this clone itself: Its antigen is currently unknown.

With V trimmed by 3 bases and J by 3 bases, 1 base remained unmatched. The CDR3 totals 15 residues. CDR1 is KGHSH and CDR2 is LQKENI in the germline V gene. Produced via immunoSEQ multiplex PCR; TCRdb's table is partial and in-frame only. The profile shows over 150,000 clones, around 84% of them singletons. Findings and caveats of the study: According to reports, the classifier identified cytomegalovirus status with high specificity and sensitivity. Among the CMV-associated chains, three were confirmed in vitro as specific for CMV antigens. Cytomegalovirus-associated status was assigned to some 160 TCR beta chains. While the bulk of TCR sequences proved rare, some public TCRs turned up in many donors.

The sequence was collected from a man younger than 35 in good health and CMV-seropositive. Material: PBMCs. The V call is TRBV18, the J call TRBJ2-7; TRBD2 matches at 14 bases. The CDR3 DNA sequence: TGTGCCAGCTCACCCGGGACTAGCGGGAGCTACGAGCAGTACTTC. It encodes CASSPGTSGSYEQYF.